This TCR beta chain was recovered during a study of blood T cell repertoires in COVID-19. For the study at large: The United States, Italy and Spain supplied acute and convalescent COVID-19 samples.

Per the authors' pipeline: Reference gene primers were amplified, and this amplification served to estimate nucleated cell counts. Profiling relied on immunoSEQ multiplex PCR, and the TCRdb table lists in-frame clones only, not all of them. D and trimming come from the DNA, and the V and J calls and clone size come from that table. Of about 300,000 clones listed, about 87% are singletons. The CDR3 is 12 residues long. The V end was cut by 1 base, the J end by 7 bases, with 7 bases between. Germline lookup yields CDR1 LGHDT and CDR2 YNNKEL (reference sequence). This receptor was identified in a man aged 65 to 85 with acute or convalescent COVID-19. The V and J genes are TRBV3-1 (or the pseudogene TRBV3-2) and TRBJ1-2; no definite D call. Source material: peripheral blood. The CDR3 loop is CASSQVHGGYTF. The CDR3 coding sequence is TGTGCCAGCAGCCAAGTCCACGGTGGCTACACCTTC.